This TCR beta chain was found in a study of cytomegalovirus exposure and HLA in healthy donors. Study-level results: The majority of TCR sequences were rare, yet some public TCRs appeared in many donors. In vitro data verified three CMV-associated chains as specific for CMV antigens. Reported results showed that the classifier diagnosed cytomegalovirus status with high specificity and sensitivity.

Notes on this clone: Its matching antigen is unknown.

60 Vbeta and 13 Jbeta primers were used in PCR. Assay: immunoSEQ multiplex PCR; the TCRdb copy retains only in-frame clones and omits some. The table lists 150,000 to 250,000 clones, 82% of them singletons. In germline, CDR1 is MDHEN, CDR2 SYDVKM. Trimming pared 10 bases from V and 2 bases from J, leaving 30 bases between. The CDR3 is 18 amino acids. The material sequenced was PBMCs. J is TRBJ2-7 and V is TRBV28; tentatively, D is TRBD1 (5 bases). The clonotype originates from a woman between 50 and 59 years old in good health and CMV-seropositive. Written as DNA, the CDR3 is TGTGCCACCTTACAAGCCGGAAAGGTCGGCAGGGCAACCTACGAGCAGTACTTC. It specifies CATLQAGKVGRATYEQYF.